Reported below is one T cell receptor (beta chain). This receptor's antigen is unknown. No per-base quality is available; no much larger clone lies one base away. Using the deep immunoSEQ assay, TCR CDR3 regions were amplified from genomic DNA by multiplex PCR. Extracted genomic DNA from each cell subset was distributed evenly across all wells of several immunoSEQ 96-well plates, and each plate was treated as a replicate. Each replicate PCR for sorted subsets received roughly 0.2 ug genomic DNA, equal to about 30,000 T cell genomes. Purified libraries were measured with a Qubit 3.0 fluorometer, size-checked on a Bioanalyzer 2100, and measured again with the KAPA Library Quantification kit. A separate single-read 150-cycle Illumina NextSeq 550 flow cell was used to sequence each immunoSEQ 96-well plate. As for the authors' bioinformatics: Because the immunoSEQ output included only junctional sequences and no quality scores, the filtering could not be the same as the filtering used for full-length reads. Sequences were annotated with PyIR, a Python wrapper for IgBLAST v1.9, and V/J genes and CDR3 were assigned using IMGT germline references. Reads with weak V/J assignments (E-value above 1e-6), missing CDR3, stop codons, out-of-frame junctions, or ambiguous translated residues were removed. A V3J clonotype was defined by an identical inferred V gene, J gene, and CDR3 amino acid sequence. To compute the percentage overlap between repertoires, the number of shared unique clonotypes was divided by the size of the smaller repertoire. Repertoire richness was assessed with RTK rarefaction, the Chao1 estimator, and Recon v2.1 estimates of unobserved clonotypes. For all TCRbeta clonotypes obtained by the gDNA method from a few donors, generation probabilities were computed with OLGA. In its TCRdb copy, this immuneACCESS table keeps in-frame sequences only and misses some clones. Where compared with another copy, unresolved V genes explain less than half of these, and the others have no known cause. The V and J calls and clone size are taken from that table; D and trimming were inferred from the DNA. The sample yields some 1 million clones; around 74% were counted once. Jointly, the top ten make up roughly 1.4% of the sample.

This entry comes from a study of shared clonotypes between healthy human individuals (dated by TCRdb to 2018 to 2020). Notes on the research overall: The cohort included three men and a couple of women between 18 and 49 years of age. For each donor, three plates each were used for CD4 naive and CD4 memory, two plates were used for CD8 naive, and one plate was used for CD8 memory. Different laboratories and diverse techniques were used to prepare libraries and sequence TCR repertoires, to increase sequencing depth and limit assay-specific biases. To estimate repertoire size and how much clonotypes are shared between individuals, the study performed deep sequencing of blood TCR repertoires from about five healthy adults. Between about 0.8 and 9 billion PBMCs per donor were obtained by leukapheresis. Study-level results and caveats: Naive subsets generally had larger estimated clonotype richness than memory subsets. Sampling was restricted to blood, and TCR repertoires in tissues likely differ from the TCR repertoires found in blood. The genetic and exposure-history diversity represented was limited by the small number of donors. Compared with non-shared clonotypes, clonotypes shared by all four sorted-subset donors had higher generation probabilities. Roughly 5% of naive CD4, 3.5% of naive CD8, approximately 2.2% of memory CD4, and approximately 0.39% of memory CD8 clonotypes were shared across several donors. Based on pairwise subsampling, the degree of clonotype sharing among donors was expected to be affected by sequencing depth. Incomplete sequencing was indicated by rarefaction of sorted-subset datasets, despite the large sequencing depth.

The donors were healthy, HIV-negative adults who had no recently reported acute infections or vaccinations. Only Caucasian adults living in Nashville, Tennessee, USA were represented among the donors. CD4+ T cells were enriched by magnetic negative selection, after which naive cells were positively selected on CD45RA and the negative fraction was taken as the memory subset. Blood was collected by leukapheresis, and PBMCs were isolated by Ficoll-Histopaque density gradient centrifugation and then cryopreserved in liquid nitrogen vapor phase. Analytical flow cytometry was used to check the purity and quantity of every magnetically sorted T cell population. Genomic DNA was isolated from each sorted fraction and quantified by UV absorbance on a Nanodrop 2000c. CDR1 and CDR2 (SNHLY, FYNNEI) derive from the germline V gene. The CDR3 goes from the cysteine to the phenylalanine over 14 residues. This entry keeps only the CDR3 DNA: 42 bases, framed from base 1. Trimming leaves V shorter by 8 bases and J shorter by 10 bases, with the junction holding 8 bases beyond the gene matches.

The chain couples TRBV2 to TRBJ2-1, with 13 bases aligning to TRBD2. Sequenced material: memory CD4+ T cells sorted from blood. The cell subset or site label, as the study defines it: CD45RA-negative fraction. The source of this sequence is a young man in good health. The DNA reads as follows: TGTGCCAGCCGCAGGACTAGCGGGAGTCTGGAGCAGTTCTTC. Translation gives CASRRTSGSLEQFF.